In this sample, the clone carrying this T cell receptor beta chain turned up many times. Unique molecular identifiers were incorporated into the prepared TCRbeta library. Via MiXCR, TCRdb re-called the PCR reads, giving one row per CDR3 protein. Of around 93,000 distinct CDR3 sequences in the sample, approximately 9.2% were seen once. This sample was taken from a study of T-cell reconstitution after alpha-beta-depleted transplantation in children. The TCR was taken from a human donor who donated a stem cell graft to a child with congenital amegakaryocytic thrombocytopenia. The specimen comprised PBMCs from the stem cell graft donor, sampled from the stem cell graft.

The CDR3 DNA reads as TGCGCCAGCAGTGACGGTTTCTCCATGAACACTGAAGCTTTCTTT. Translation: CASSDGFSMNTEAFF. The V call is TRBV5-1, the J call TRBJ1-1, with D unresolved. Trimming cost V 5 bases and J 0 bases, with 14 bases left between them. Germline loops: CDR1 SGHRS, CDR2 YFSETQ. The length of the CDR3 is 15 residues.